This is a list of T cell receptor beta chains from one sample in a study of chemoradiotherapy in HPV16-positive cancers. The repertoire was sequenced with immunoSEQ multiplex PCR; TCRdb's copy has only in-frame clones and lacks some. The sample lists 25,000 to 35,000 clones, 91% seen once, with roughly a fifth in the top ten. The specimen comprised blood, sampled from a patient who underwent chemoradiotherapy. The origin of the receptors is a human donor with HPV-associated anogenital cancer. Both conserved end residues are part of each CDR3. Each record gives: CDR3 length, D gene, J gene, V gene, clone size, CDR3 DNA, CDR3 protein. The D gene is left open where the match is weak. Clone size, where shown, is once, few, many, or a class for clones that have expanded.

cdr3_length: 15
d_call: -
j_call: TRBJ1-1
v_call: TRBV6-5
clone_size: -
cdr3_nt: TGTGCCAGCAGTTACGGCTCTCAAGGAAACACTGAAGCTTTCTTT
cdr3_aa: CASSYGSQGNTEAFF

cdr3_length: 15
d_call: TRBD1
j_call: TRBJ2-2
v_call: TRBV5-1
clone_size: -
cdr3_nt: TGCGCCAGCAGCTTCGGGACAGGGGGGACCGGGGAGCTGTTTTTT
cdr3_aa: CASSFGTGGTGELFF

cdr3_length: 12
d_call: -
j_call: TRBJ2-7
v_call: TRBV6-5
clone_size: -
cdr3_nt: TGTGCCAGCAGGACAGATCACTACGAGCAGTACTTC
cdr3_aa: CASRTDHYEQYF

cdr3_length: 13
d_call: -
j_call: TRBJ1-4
v_call: TRBV27
clone_size: few
cdr3_nt: TGTGCCAGCAGTTTGTCCCGAGAGACACAACTGTTTTTT
cdr3_aa: CASSLSRETQLFF

cdr3_length: 16
d_call: -
j_call: TRBJ2-2
v_call: TRBV5-1
clone_size: -
cdr3_nt: TGCGCCAGCAGCTTGTGGGGGAGTAGAGACACCGGAGAGCTGTTTTTT
cdr3_aa: CASSLWGSRDTGELFF

cdr3_length: 16
d_call: -
j_call: TRBJ2-7
v_call: TRBV28
clone_size: -
cdr3_nt: TGTGCCAGCAGTTCCTCTGACTCCGGGGGAACCTACGAGCAGTACTTC
cdr3_aa: CASSSSDSGGTYEQYF

cdr3_length: 17
d_call: -
j_call: TRBJ1-3
v_call: TRBV9
clone_size: -
cdr3_nt: TGTGCCAGCAGCGTAGTTGTGGGATCCGACGCTGGAAACACCATATATTTT
cdr3_aa: CASSVVVGSDAGNTIYF

cdr3_length: 14
d_call: -
j_call: TRBJ2-5
v_call: TRBV11-3
clone_size: -
cdr3_nt: TGTGCCAGCAGCGCCCCCGGGACCCAAGAGACCCAGTACTTC
cdr3_aa: CASSAPGTQETQYF

cdr3_length: 15
d_call: -
j_call: TRBJ2-3
v_call: TRBV9
clone_size: -
cdr3_nt: TGTGCCAGCAGCGTTTCCTCGGGACACACAGATACGCAGTATTTT
cdr3_aa: CASSVSSGHTDTQYF

cdr3_length: 19
d_call: -
j_call: TRBJ2-7
v_call: TRBV27
clone_size: -
cdr3_nt: TGTGCCAGCAGTTTATCATCACGTCCCAATATAGGGGGCTCCTACGAGCAGTACTTC
cdr3_aa: CASSLSSRPNIGGSYEQYF

cdr3_length: 12
d_call: -
j_call: TRBJ2-1
v_call: TRBV15
clone_size: -
cdr3_nt: TGTGCCACCAGCACCTCCTACAATGAGCAGTTCTTC
cdr3_aa: CATSTSYNEQFF

cdr3_length: 14
d_call: -
j_call: TRBJ1-1
v_call: TRBV6-5
clone_size: -
cdr3_nt: TGTGCCAGCTCAAATACGGGGGGGGACACTGAAGCTTTCTTT
cdr3_aa: CASSNTGGDTEAFF

cdr3_length: 14
d_call: -
j_call: TRBJ2-7
v_call: TRBV5-1
clone_size: -
cdr3_nt: TGCGCCAGCAGCCCGGGGCAACATCCCTACGAGCAGTACTTC
cdr3_aa: CASSPGQHPYEQYF

cdr3_length: 11
d_call: -
j_call: TRBJ2-1
v_call: TRBV6-6
clone_size: -
cdr3_nt: TGTGCCAGCAGCCCCGAAAATGAGCAGTTCTTC
cdr3_aa: CASSPENEQFF

cdr3_length: 16
d_call: TRBD1
j_call: TRBJ2-2
v_call: TRBV5-1
clone_size: -
cdr3_nt: TGCGCCAGCAGCTTGGTTGGGACAGGGAGTTCCGGGGAGCTGTTTTTT
cdr3_aa: CASSLVGTGSSGELFF

cdr3_length: 13
d_call: -
j_call: TRBJ2-1
v_call: TRBV18
clone_size: -
cdr3_nt: TGTGCCAGCTCACCCGCAGGAGCGGCTGAGCAGTTCTTC
cdr3_aa: CASSPAGAAEQFF

cdr3_length: 14
d_call: TRBD1
j_call: TRBJ1-6
v_call: TRBV30
clone_size: -
cdr3_nt: TGTGCCTGGAGTGTCGGACAGGGGGATTCACCCCTCCACTTT
cdr3_aa: CAWSVGQGDSPLHF

cdr3_length: 13
d_call: TRBD1
j_call: TRBJ1-1
v_call: TRBV5-4
clone_size: -
cdr3_nt: TGTGCCAGCAGCCCCGCAAGGGGGCCTGAAGCTTTCTTT
cdr3_aa: CASSPARGPEAFF

cdr3_length: 15
d_call: TRBD2
j_call: TRBJ2-3
v_call: TRBV2
clone_size: once
cdr3_nt: TGTGCCAGCAGTGATAGCGGGGGGAGCACAGATACGCAGTATTTT
cdr3_aa: CASSDSGGSTDTQYF

cdr3_length: 15
d_call: TRBD2
j_call: TRBJ2-5
v_call: TRBV10-3
clone_size: -
cdr3_nt: TGTGCCATCAGGGTTAGCGGGGGGGCCCAAGAGACCCAGTACTTC
cdr3_aa: CAIRVSGGAQETQYF

cdr3_length: 16
d_call: TRBD1
j_call: TRBJ2-3
v_call: TRBV4-2
clone_size: -
cdr3_nt: TGTGCCAGCAGCCTCGAGAGGGGACAGGGCCCAGATACGCAGTATTTT
cdr3_aa: CASSLERGQGPDTQYF

cdr3_length: 15
d_call: TRBD2
j_call: TRBJ2-2
v_call: TRBV10-3
clone_size: -
cdr3_nt: TGTGCCACCCTGGGAGGGCCCGGGAACACCGGGGAGCTGTTTTTT
cdr3_aa: CATLGGPGNTGELFF

cdr3_length: 15
d_call: TRBD2
j_call: TRBJ2-5
v_call: TRBV4-1
clone_size: -
cdr3_nt: TGCGCCAGCAGTTTTTCTAGCGGGAGGGAGGAGACCCAGTACTTC
cdr3_aa: CASSFSSGREETQYF

cdr3_length: 13
d_call: TRBD2
j_call: TRBJ2-2
v_call: TRBV10-1
clone_size: few
cdr3_nt: TGCGCCAGCCGGGACTACCGCCGGAAGGAGCTGTTTTTT
cdr3_aa: CASRDYRRKELFF

cdr3_length: 14
d_call: TRBD2
j_call: TRBJ2-5
v_call: TRBV5-1
clone_size: -
cdr3_nt: TGCGCCAGCAGCTTTCAAGCGGGAGAAGAGACCCAGTACTTC
cdr3_aa: CASSFQAGEETQYF

cdr3_length: 17
d_call: -
j_call: TRBJ2-7
v_call: TRBV10-3
clone_size: -
cdr3_nt: TGTGCCATCAGTGGTAGAAACGGGACGGCTCTATCCTACGAGCAGTACTTC
cdr3_aa: CAISGRNGTALSYEQYF

cdr3_length: 16
d_call: TRBD1
j_call: TRBJ1-6
v_call: TRBV30
clone_size: -
cdr3_nt: TGTGCCTGGAGTGTCCGCGGACAGGGAAACAATTCACCCCTCCACTTT
cdr3_aa: CAWSVRGQGNNSPLHF

cdr3_length: 14
d_call: -
j_call: TRBJ1-5
v_call: TRBV6-6
clone_size: -
cdr3_nt: TGTGCCAGCAGTTACACGGGCAGTCATCAGCCCCAGCATTTT
cdr3_aa: CASSYTGSHQPQHF

cdr3_length: 12
d_call: -
j_call: TRBJ2-3
v_call: TRBV9
clone_size: -
cdr3_nt: TGTGCCAGCAGCGTAGTGCGGGGACCCTATTATTTT
cdr3_aa: CASSVVRGPYYF

cdr3_length: 15
d_call: -
j_call: TRBJ2-2
v_call: TRBV7-6
clone_size: -
cdr3_nt: TGTGCCAGCAGCTTAGGGTGGGGGGGCCCCGGGGAGCTGTTTTTT
cdr3_aa: CASSLGWGGPGELFF

cdr3_length: 16
d_call: -
j_call: TRBJ2-7
v_call: TRBV6-5
clone_size: once
cdr3_nt: TGTGCCAGCAGTTACCACCCCGGGACACCAGACTACGAGCAGTACTTC
cdr3_aa: CASSYHPGTPDYEQYF

cdr3_length: 15
d_call: TRBD1
j_call: TRBJ2-2
v_call: TRBV11-2
clone_size: -
cdr3_nt: TGTGCCAGCAGCTTAGGGGACAGGGTCACCGGGGAGCTGTTTTTT
cdr3_aa: CASSLGDRVTGELFF

cdr3_length: 17
d_call: -
j_call: TRBJ2-7
v_call: TRBV28
clone_size: -
cdr3_nt: TGTGCCAGCAGACTGGGACGGGGTTACTCGGGCTCCTACGAGCAGTACTTC
cdr3_aa: CASRLGRGYSGSYEQYF

cdr3_length: 14
d_call: -
j_call: TRBJ2-1
v_call: TRBV19
clone_size: -
cdr3_nt: TGTGCCAGTGCATACGGGGGTTCCTACAATGAGCAGTTCTTC
cdr3_aa: CASAYGGSYNEQFF

cdr3_length: 14
d_call: -
j_call: TRBJ1-1
v_call: TRBV9
clone_size: -
cdr3_nt: TGTGCCAGCAGCGTAGGGGGACAGAACACTGAAGCTTTCTTT
cdr3_aa: CASSVGGQNTEAFF

cdr3_length: 12
d_call: -
j_call: TRBJ2-7
v_call: TRBV28
clone_size: -
cdr3_nt: TGTGCCAGCAGCAGACAGATCTACGAGCAGTACTTC
cdr3_aa: CASSRQIYEQYF

cdr3_length: 15
d_call: TRBD1
j_call: TRBJ2-2
v_call: TRBV19
clone_size: -
cdr3_nt: TGTGCCAGTAGTCCAAGGACAGGGAACACCGGGGAGCTGTTTTTT
cdr3_aa: CASSPRTGNTGELFF

cdr3_length: 13
d_call: -
j_call: TRBJ2-4
v_call: TRBV7-2
clone_size: -
cdr3_nt: TGTGCCAGCAGCCCAAATACCAAAAACATTCAGTACTTC
cdr3_aa: CASSPNTKNIQYF

cdr3_length: 15
d_call: -
j_call: TRBJ1-2
v_call: TRBV28
clone_size: -
cdr3_nt: TGTGCCAGCAGTGGGAGTCGGGGGGTTTGGTATGGCTACACCTTC
cdr3_aa: CASSGSRGVWYGYTF

cdr3_length: 15
d_call: -
j_call: TRBJ1-5
v_call: TRBV2
clone_size: -
cdr3_nt: TGTGCCAGCAGTGAAAGGGAAACGGACCATCAGCCCCAGCATTTT
cdr3_aa: CASSERETDHQPQHF

cdr3_length: 14
d_call: -
j_call: TRBJ2-7
v_call: TRBV6-1
clone_size: -
cdr3_nt: TGTGCCATCCGTCGGGACGCCTTGGGAGCCGAGCAGTACTTC
cdr3_aa: CAIRRDALGAEQYF

cdr3_length: 18
d_call: TRBD2
j_call: TRBJ2-5
v_call: TRBV18
clone_size: -
cdr3_nt: TGTGCCAGCTCACCACGACAGTTTGGGACTAGCGGGCAGGAGACCCAGTACTTC
cdr3_aa: CASSPRQFGTSGQETQYF

cdr3_length: 15
d_call: -
j_call: TRBJ2-3
v_call: TRBV7-2
clone_size: -
cdr3_nt: TGTGCCAGCAGCCGCCAAACGGGGCCTTGGTATACGCAGTATTTT
cdr3_aa: CASSRQTGPWYTQYF

cdr3_length: 16
d_call: TRBD1
j_call: TRBJ1-4
v_call: TRBV6-6
clone_size: few
cdr3_nt: TGTGCCAGCAGTCGGGGGACAGGGGGCGTTAATGAAAAACTGTTTTTT
cdr3_aa: CASSRGTGGVNEKLFF

cdr3_length: 12
d_call: -
j_call: TRBJ1-4
v_call: TRBV7-9
clone_size: -
cdr3_nt: TGTGCCAGCAGCCCCGGACTGGAAAAACTGTTTTTT
cdr3_aa: CASSPGLEKLFF

cdr3_length: 13
d_call: TRBD1
j_call: TRBJ2-1
v_call: TRBV19
clone_size: once
cdr3_nt: TGTGCCAGTTCGAACAGGGGGCGCAATGAGCAGTTCTTC
cdr3_aa: CASSNRGRNEQFF

cdr3_length: 18
d_call: TRBD1
j_call: TRBJ2-2
v_call: TRBV4-1
clone_size: few
cdr3_nt: TGCGCCAGCAGCCAAGATACGTTCAGGGGGATTAACACCGGGGAGCTGTTTTTT
cdr3_aa: CASSQDTFRGINTGELFF

cdr3_length: 16
d_call: TRBD1
j_call: TRBJ2-2
v_call: TRBV12-5
clone_size: -
cdr3_nt: TGTGCTAGTGGTTCGGGACAGGGGGGGAACACCGGGGAGCTGTTTTTT
cdr3_aa: CASGSGQGGNTGELFF

cdr3_length: 13
d_call: TRBD2
j_call: TRBJ2-3
v_call: TRBV2
clone_size: -
cdr3_nt: TGTGCCAGCAGCGGACTAGCGGGGGATACGCAGTATTTT
cdr3_aa: CASSGLAGDTQYF

cdr3_length: 13
d_call: TRBD2
j_call: TRBJ2-5
v_call: TRBV7-2
clone_size: -
cdr3_nt: TGTGCCAGCAGCGCGGGACCGGGGGGGACCCAGTACTTC
cdr3_aa: CASSAGPGGTQYF

cdr3_length: 13
d_call: -
j_call: TRBJ2-1
v_call: TRBV4-1
clone_size: -
cdr3_nt: TGCGCCAGCAGCCAAACCGGGATCAATGAGCAGTTCTTC
cdr3_aa: CASSQTGINEQFF

cdr3_length: 14
d_call: -
j_call: TRBJ1-1
v_call: TRBV2
clone_size: -
cdr3_nt: TGTGCCAGCAGAACTTTCAGGGGTTCCACTGAAGCTTTCTTT
cdr3_aa: CASRTFRGSTEAFF

cdr3_length: 20
d_call: TRBD2
j_call: TRBJ2-7
v_call: TRBV5-1
clone_size: -
cdr3_nt: TGCGCCAGCAGCTTGGAGTCCAGCGCGGGAGGGCCTTTGGGGTACTACGAGCAGTACTTC
cdr3_aa: CASSLESSAGGPLGYYEQYF

cdr3_length: 18
d_call: -
j_call: TRBJ2-6
v_call: TRBV12-5
clone_size: -
cdr3_nt: TGTGCTAGTGGTCTGGACTGTGCAGGACAAAGTCGGGCCAACGTCCTGACTTTC
cdr3_aa: CASGLDCAGQSRANVLTF

cdr3_length: 13
d_call: TRBD2
j_call: TRBJ2-2
v_call: TRBV28
clone_size: -
cdr3_nt: TGTGCCAGCAGCCCGCGGGAGGCAGGGGAGCTGTTTTTT
cdr3_aa: CASSPREAGELFF

cdr3_length: 13
d_call: -
j_call: TRBJ2-5
v_call: TRBV29-1
clone_size: -
cdr3_nt: TGCAGCGTTGATGGAGGGGTACAAGAGACCCAGTACTTC
cdr3_aa: CSVDGGVQETQYF

cdr3_length: 14
d_call: TRBD2
j_call: TRBJ2-3
v_call: TRBV5-1
clone_size: -
cdr3_nt: TGCGCCAGCAGCCCGGGACTAGAGGCAGATACGCAGTATTTT
cdr3_aa: CASSPGLEADTQYF